This T cell receptor (beta chain) emerged from a study of cytotoxic CD8 clonotypes in ibrutinib-treated CLL. Study summary: Of a cohort that held roughly eleven relapsed/refractory and roughly 15 treatment-naive patients, around 17 were IGHV unmutated. The study, taken as a whole, reports: Baseline clonality, higher than in age-matched healthy donors, tracked circulating CD8+ T-cell counts. Public clonotypes were rare and shrank or held steady on treatment.

The planned depth of sequencing spanned 1 in 200,000 to 1 in 1 million T cells. TCRdb's table, derived via immunoSEQ multiplex PCR, lists solely in-frame clones and lacks some. This table holds about 35,000 clones, about half found once. V lost 4 bases and J 8 bases, leaving 14 bases between the germline ends. The CDR3 length is 13 residues. CDR1 is MGHDK, CDR2 SYGVNS, per germline. This clone was detected a few times. Its antigen remains unknown. The rearrangement uses TRBV25-1 and TRBJ1-2; tentatively, D is TRBD1 (6 bases). Sample: PBMCs, taken before ibrutinib treatment. This sequence originates from a human donor with chronic lymphocytic leukemia. CDR3 amino acids: CASSVGGGGGYTF. For the CDR3, the DNA is TGTGCCAGCAGTGTCGGAGGGGGTGGAGGCTACACCTTC.